This T cell receptor beta chain comes out of a study of blood T cells in healthy people across ages (dated by TCRdb to the mid-2010s). Notes on the research overall: In model experiments, template switching captured about one uniquely barcoded TCR beta cDNA molecule for every two T cells. Using deep sequencing normalized with unique cDNA molecular identifiers, the study measured how TCR beta repertoire diversity changes with age. The donors were split into four age groups: young (average 16 years), middle-aged (roughly 39), aged (more than 55) and long-lived (about 82). To avoid experimental bias, donors of different ages were distributed randomly across sequencing lanes. The study analyzed two additional independent replicas of 1 million unique cDNA reads from the same blood draw for two donors, one aged 18 to 30 and one aged 80 or older.

General findings and caveats noted by the study authors: Conclusive comparison of naive and antigen-experienced compartments was prevented by the profiling of bulk unsorted PBMCs. As age increased, observed TCR beta diversity per million T cells dropped in a roughly linear way, and a significant reduction was already evident by age roughly 36. Compared with the aged group, the long-lived group had more naive CD4+ T cells, fewer expanded clones and increased TCR diversity, suggesting age selection. The CMV infection status of donors was not known, potentially confounding age-related changes in expanded clonotypes. A strong correlation was found between observed TCR beta diversity and the percentage of naive T cells measured by flow cytometry. Estimates of total diversity based on one million sequenced T cells were regarded as lower bounds and as underestimates.

The sample holds many counts of this clonotype. It lacks a known antigen. The input lacks base qualities; no much larger clone sits a single base away. Inclusive of the bounding cysteine and phenylalanine, the CDR3 is 18 residues long. The only DNA kept is the CDR3, 54 bases in frame from the first base. The junction shows trimming of 0 bases on V and 1 base on J, plus 18 bases between the germline ends. The germline V gene sets CDR1 to SGHTA and CDR2 to FQGNSA. Donors were approximately 42 systemically healthy Caucasian individuals from Russia aged roughly 6 to 95 years. Each donor gave roughly 9 milliliters of peripheral blood, drawn into EDTA-treated Vacutainer tubes. PBMCs were isolated by Ficoll-Paque density-gradient centrifugation, with at least 6 million obtained per sample. Trizol reagent was used to extract total RNA from PBMCs, with at least 6 micrograms per sample. For every donor, flow cytometry on a PBMC aliquot measured the percentage of naive CD45RAhigh/CD27high T cells.

The library relied on 5' RACE. Sequencing was carried out with an Illumina HiSeq 2500. A second PCR of roughly 7 to 11 cycles was performed with a sample-barcoded 5' primer and a J-beta primer mix. A unique molecular identifier was introduced onto each TCR beta cDNA molecule by a template-switch 5' adaptor carrying 12 random nucleotides. Each sample yielded at least 2.5 million CDR3-containing paired-end reads. First-strand cDNA synthesis was performed from all RNA using the Mint cDNA synthesis kit, with priming by a TRBC-specific oligonucleotide. After uracil-DNA glycosylase treatment, a first 18-cycle PCR used universal primers M1SS and BC2_uni_R on all cDNA. The original methods were these. For normalization, 1 million high-quality reads were randomly selected from each sample, with every read carrying a distinct molecular identifier. Instead of being binned into consensus sequences, reads that shared molecular identifiers were thrown out. MiTCR, with a Q25 quality threshold and the strictest error-elimination algorithm, was used for CDR3 identification, clonotype clustering and error correction. A nonparametric unseen species model with Euler transformation was used to estimate lower-bound total TCR beta diversity. TCRdb applied fastp at Q25 and MiXCR to the public reads, then kept only in-frame beta chains. Rows with one shared CDR3 protein collapse into an entry with the most common genes and DNA. The authors' filters were not applied to this entry. For this sample the table gives over 550,000 distinct CDR3 sequences, of which approximately 30% were detected only once. The ten biggest clones cover approximately 15% of the sample.

This receptor chain uses TRBV7-2 and TRBJ2-5; TRBD2 could be the D gene, as 6 bases match. The source material was blood. The sequence was obtained from a woman of 80 years or more in good health. The CDR3 region has the sequence CASSLARGPGRTQETQYF. The DNA is TGTGCCAGCAGCTTAGCGCGGGGCCCAGGACGTACCCAAGAGACCCAGTACTTC.